The present entry profiles one T cell receptor beta chain with its context. What it recognizes is unknown. The data derive from a study of cytomegalovirus exposure and HLA in healthy donors. Study results and limitations: Reports indicated that the classifier achieved high specificity and sensitivity in diagnosing cytomegalovirus status.

TCRdb's copy holds only in-frame clones and misses some; the assay was immunoSEQ multiplex PCR. Seen here are 200,000 to 300,000 clones, less than 95% observed once, and the top ten hold approximately 3.1%. With 5 bases clipped from V and 5 bases from J, the junction kept 2 bases outside the gene matches. The CDR3 consists of 12 residues. The germline gives CDR1 KGHSH, CDR2 LQKENI. This receptor was identified in a woman in her thirties in good health and CMV-seronegative. V usage is TRBV18 and J usage is TRBJ2-7; 8 bases are a match to TRBD2. Sequenced sample: PBMCs. CDR3 DNA sequence: TGTGCCAGCTCAACGCGGGAGGACGAGCAGTACTTC. It encodes CASSTREDEQYF.